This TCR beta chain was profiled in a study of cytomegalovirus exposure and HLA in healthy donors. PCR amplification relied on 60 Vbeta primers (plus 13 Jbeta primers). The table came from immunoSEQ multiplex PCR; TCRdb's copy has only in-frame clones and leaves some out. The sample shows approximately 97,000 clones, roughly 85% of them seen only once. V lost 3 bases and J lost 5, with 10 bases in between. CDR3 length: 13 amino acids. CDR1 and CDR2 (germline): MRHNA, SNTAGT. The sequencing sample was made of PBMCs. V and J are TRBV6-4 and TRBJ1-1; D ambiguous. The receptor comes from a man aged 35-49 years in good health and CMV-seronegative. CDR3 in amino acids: CASSETWRTEAFF. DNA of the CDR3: TGTGCCAGCAGTGAAACATGGAGGACTGAAGCTTTCTTT.